This note documents a single T cell receptor (beta chain) sequence. No antigen is known for it. Qualities for individual bases were not recorded, and no much larger clone is one base off. This sample was taken from a study of regulatory and conventional T cells in RAG deficiency (dated by TCRdb to about 2017). Notes on the research overall: The study used high-throughput TCR beta sequencing to compare repertoire diversity and composition of Treg, conventional CD4+ and CD8+ T cells between RAG-deficient patients and healthy controls.

Library preparation used the immunoSEQ multiplex PCR assay. Genomic DNA from the sorted T-cell subsets was used to amplify rearranged TCR beta chain products, which were then sequenced. Regarding the original processing steps: Repertoire diversity of productive TCR beta rearrangements was quantified using Shannon entropy and Simpson indices. To assess clonal expansion, the frequencies of the 100 most abundant productive TCR beta clonotypes were added up as a share of total reads. The TRB repertoires were scored with a self-reactivity index that is based on amino acid usage at CDR3beta positions 6 and 7. Two-way ANOVA was applied to the repertoire analyses, whereas Student t or Mann-Whitney tests were applied to the flow cytometric analyses. Drawn from immuneACCESS, this table holds only the in-frame rearrangements with V and J called that TCRdb kept. Clones are partly lost; checked studies trace under half to an unresolved V gene and leave the rest unexplained. V and J calls plus clone size are reproduced from that table; the DNA served to infer D and trimming. The sample table holds about 30,000 clones, of which approximately 96% were seen once. The ten largest account for over 0.35% of the sample.

Before genomic DNA was extracted, conventional CD4+ T cells were isolated from blood as CD25-low CD127-high cells. For repertoire analyses, the comparison group consisted of roughly eight healthy control donors. Broader findings and caveats from the paper: All patient T-cell subsets had shorter CDR3 lengths; Omenn syndrome patients showed >80% Treg-Tconv repertoire overlap at nucleotide and amino acid level. Sorted CD25-high CD127-low cells from Omenn syndrome patients may represent peripherally activated cells rather than bona fide Treg cells. RAG-deficient patients showed markedly lower Shannon entropy and higher Simpson indices than control T-cell subpopulations. Compared with controls, Omenn syndrome and CID/AS patients had roughly 100-fold fewer unique TCR beta sequences in Treg cells, but only approximately 10-fold fewer in the other subsets. For some subjects, some analyses of T-cell subsets were not performed.

Separately, the same data were catalogued under a study of regulatory T cells. As that second study puts it: The multiplex PCR used 52 forward TRBV primers and 13 reverse TRBJ primers, with assay-based and computational corrections for amplification bias. Restricted unique TRB V-J pairs and skewed V and J gene usage were observed in patient repertoires, most markedly in regulatory T cells. Between CD3G-deficient patients and healthy controls, the study compared T-cell receptor beta repertoires in sorted regulatory T cells, conventional CD4+ T cells and CD8+ T cells. Peripheral blood mononuclear cells were isolated by Ficoll density separation. Rearranged TRB loci were amplified from genomic DNA by multiplex PCR within the immunoSEQ assay. Sequencing of the TRB amplicons was done on an Illumina HiSeq platform. Custom algorithms error-filtered the raw sequences and aligned them to reference gene sequences, after which the immunoSEQ online tools were used for analysis. The frequencies of productive and nonproductive TRB rearrangements were evaluated among unique sequences as well as among total sequences. Groups were compared by t tests, Mann-Whitney tests or two-way ANOVA performed in Prism software.

Sequencing input: CD25- CD4+ T cells sorted from blood. This TCR derives from a human donor in good health.

DNA sequence: TGTGCCAGCAGCACTAAGGAGGGCTACACCTTC. It translates to CASSTKEGYTF. The chain is made from TRBV2 and TRBJ1-2, with the D gene uncertain. Based on the germline V gene, the CDR1 and CDR2 sequences are SNHLY and FYNNEI. Counted from cysteine to phenylalanine, this CDR3 has 11 amino acids. Only CDR3 DNA remains: 33 bases, in frame from the first base. Relative to germline, V is 6 bases shorter and J is 8 bases shorter, with 10 bases between their ends.